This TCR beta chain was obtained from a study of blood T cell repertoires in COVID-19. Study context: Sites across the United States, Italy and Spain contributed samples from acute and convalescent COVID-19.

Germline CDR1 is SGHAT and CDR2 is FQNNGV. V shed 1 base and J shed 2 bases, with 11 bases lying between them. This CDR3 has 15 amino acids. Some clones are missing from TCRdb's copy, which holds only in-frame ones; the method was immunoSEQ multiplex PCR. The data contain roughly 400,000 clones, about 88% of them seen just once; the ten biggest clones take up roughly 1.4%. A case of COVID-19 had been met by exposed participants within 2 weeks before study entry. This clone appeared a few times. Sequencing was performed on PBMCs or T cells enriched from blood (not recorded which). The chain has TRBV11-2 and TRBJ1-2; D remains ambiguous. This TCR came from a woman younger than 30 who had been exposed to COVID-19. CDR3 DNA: TGTGCCAGCAGCTTAGGTTTGCAGGCGAACTATGGCTACACCTTC. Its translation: CASSLGLQANYGYTF.